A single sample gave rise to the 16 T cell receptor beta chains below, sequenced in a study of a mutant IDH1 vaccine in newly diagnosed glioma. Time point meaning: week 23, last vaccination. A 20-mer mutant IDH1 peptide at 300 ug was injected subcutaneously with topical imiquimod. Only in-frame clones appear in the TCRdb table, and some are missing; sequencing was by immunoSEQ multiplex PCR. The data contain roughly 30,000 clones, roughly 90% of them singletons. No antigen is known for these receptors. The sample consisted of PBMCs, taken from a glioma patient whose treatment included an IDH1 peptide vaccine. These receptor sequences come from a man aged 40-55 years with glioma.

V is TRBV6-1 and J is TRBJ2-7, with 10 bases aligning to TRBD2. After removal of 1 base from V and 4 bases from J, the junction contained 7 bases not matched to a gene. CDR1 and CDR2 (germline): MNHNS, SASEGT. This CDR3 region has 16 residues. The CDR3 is CASSEVASGRTYEQYF. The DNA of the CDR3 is TGTGCCAGCAGTGAAGTGGCTAGCGGGAGAACTTACGAGCAGTACTTC.

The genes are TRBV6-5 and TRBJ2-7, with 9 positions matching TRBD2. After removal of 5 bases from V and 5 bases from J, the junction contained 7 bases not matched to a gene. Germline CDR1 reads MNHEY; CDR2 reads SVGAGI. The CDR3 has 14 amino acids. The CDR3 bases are TGTGCCAGCAGTCTTAGCGGGAGCCTCGACGAGCAGTACTTC. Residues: CASSLSGSLDEQYF.

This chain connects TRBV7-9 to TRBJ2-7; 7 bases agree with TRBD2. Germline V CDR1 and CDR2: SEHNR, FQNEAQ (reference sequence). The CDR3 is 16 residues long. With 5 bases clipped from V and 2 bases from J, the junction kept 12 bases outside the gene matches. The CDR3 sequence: CASSPRSGGETYEQYF. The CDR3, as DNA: TGTGCCAGCAGCCCGCGTTCGGGGGGTGAAACCTACGAGCAGTACTTC.

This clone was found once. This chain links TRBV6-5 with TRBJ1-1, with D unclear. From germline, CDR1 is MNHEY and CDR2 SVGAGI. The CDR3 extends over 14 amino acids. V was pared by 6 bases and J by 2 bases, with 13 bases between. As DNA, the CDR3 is TGTGCCAGCAGCTTGCGGATGACTAACACTGAAGCTTTCTTT. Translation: CASSLRMTNTEAFF.

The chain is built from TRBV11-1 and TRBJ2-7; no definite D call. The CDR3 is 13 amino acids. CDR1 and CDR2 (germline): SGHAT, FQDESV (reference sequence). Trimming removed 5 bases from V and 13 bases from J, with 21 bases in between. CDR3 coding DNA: TGTGCCAGCAGCCGCTTAGAAGGTACAGATGCATACTTC. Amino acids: CASSRLEGTDAYF.

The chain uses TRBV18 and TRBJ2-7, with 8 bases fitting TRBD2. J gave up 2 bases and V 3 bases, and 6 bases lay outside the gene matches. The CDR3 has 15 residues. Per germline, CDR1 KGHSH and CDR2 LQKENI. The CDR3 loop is CASSPISGTTYEQYF. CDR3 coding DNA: TGTGCCAGCTCACCCATTAGCGGGACCACCTACGAGCAGTACTTC.

The chain's CDR3 is CASSFWTSGAQETQYF. DNA for the CDR3: TGTGCCAGCAGTTTTTGGACTAGCGGGGCTCAAGAGACCCAGTACTTC. The chain carries TRBV28 and TRBJ2-5; 12 nucleotides agree with TRBD2. Germline CDR1 MDHEN, CDR2 SYDVKM. The CDR3 extends over 16 amino acids. V dropped 3 bases and J dropped 2; count of bases not matched to a gene: 4.

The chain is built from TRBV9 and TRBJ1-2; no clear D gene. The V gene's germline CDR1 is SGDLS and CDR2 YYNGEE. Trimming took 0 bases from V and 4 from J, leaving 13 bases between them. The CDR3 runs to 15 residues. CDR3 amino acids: CASSVVNEGAYGYTF. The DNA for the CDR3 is TGTGCCAGCAGCGTAGTAAACGAGGGCGCCTATGGCTACACCTTC.

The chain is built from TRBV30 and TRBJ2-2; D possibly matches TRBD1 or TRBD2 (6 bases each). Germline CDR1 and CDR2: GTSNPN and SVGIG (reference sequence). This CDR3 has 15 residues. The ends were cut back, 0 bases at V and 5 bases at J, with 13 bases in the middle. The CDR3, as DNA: TGTGCCTGGAGTGTTCATCAAGGGGGGACCGGGGAGCTGTTTTTT. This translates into CAWSVHQGGTGELFF.

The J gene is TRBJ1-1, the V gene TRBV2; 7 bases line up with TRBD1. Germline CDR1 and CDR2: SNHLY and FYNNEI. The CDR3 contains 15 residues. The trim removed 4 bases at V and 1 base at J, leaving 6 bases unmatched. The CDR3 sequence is CASSGPGGSNTEAFF. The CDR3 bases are TGTGCCAGCAGTGGACCAGGGGGTTCGAACACTGAAGCTTTCTTT.

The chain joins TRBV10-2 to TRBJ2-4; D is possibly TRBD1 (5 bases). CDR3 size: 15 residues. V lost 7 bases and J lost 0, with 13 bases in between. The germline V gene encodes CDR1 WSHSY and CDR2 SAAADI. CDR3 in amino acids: CASTTGYLAKNIQYF. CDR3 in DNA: TGCGCCAGCACTACAGGTTACTTAGCCAAAAACATTCAGTACTTC.

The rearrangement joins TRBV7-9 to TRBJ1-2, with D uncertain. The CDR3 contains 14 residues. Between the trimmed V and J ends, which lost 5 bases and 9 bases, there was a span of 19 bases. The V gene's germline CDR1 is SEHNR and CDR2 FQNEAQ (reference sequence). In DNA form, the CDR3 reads TGTGCCAGCAGCCCCCGACTCGACGGAGGGAGCTACACCTTC. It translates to CASSPRLDGGSYTF. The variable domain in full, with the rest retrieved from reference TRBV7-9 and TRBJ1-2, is DTGVSQNPRHKITKRGQNVTFRCDPISEHNRLYWYRQTLGQGPEFLTYFQNEAQLEKSRLLSDRFSAERPKGSFSTLEIQRTEQGDSAMYLCASSPRLDGGSYTFGSGTRLTVV.

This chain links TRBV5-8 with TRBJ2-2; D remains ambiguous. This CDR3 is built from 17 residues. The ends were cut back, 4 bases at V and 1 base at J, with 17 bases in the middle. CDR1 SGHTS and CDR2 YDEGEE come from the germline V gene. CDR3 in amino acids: CASSPRPGSWNTGELFF. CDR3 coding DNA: TGTGCCAGCAGCCCCCGACCCGGCAGCTGGAACACCGGGGAGCTGTTTTTT.

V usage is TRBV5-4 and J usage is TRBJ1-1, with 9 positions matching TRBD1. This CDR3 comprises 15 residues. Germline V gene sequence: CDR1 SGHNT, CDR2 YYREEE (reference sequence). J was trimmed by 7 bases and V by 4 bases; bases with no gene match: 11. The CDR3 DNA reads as TGTGCCAGCAGCGTAATAAGGGACAGGGTCGATGAAGCTTTCTTT. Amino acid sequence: CASSVIRDRVDEAFF.

CDR3 sequence reads: CASSPDRTGDSYNSPLHF. In nucleotides, the CDR3 is TGTGCCAGCAGCCCCGATAGAACAGGGGACTCCTATAATTCACCCCTCCACTTT. The chain employs TRBV2 and TRBJ1-6; 7 nucleotides agree with TRBD1. After removal of 6 bases from V and 0 bases from J, the junction contained 11 bases not matched to a gene. This CDR3 is built from 18 residues. Germline V gene lookup returns CDR1 SNHLY and CDR2 FYNNEI.

The CDR3 sequence: CASRAGTGGGQPQHF. In DNA form, the CDR3 reads TGTGCCAGCAGGGCCGGGACAGGGGGCGGTCAGCCCCAGCATTTT. The chain uses TRBV2 and TRBJ1-5; TRBD1 matches 12 bases. This CDR3 has 15 amino acids. V trimming: 6 bases; J trimming: 6 bases; junction bases outside the gene matches: 6. Germline V gene lookup returns CDR1 SNHLY and CDR2 FYNNEI.